A selection of T cell receptor beta chains follows, all from one sample in a study of cytotoxic CD8 clonotypes in ibrutinib-treated CLL. Clones were read by immunoSEQ multiplex PCR, and TCRdb kept only the in-frame ones, dropping some. The table has about 120,000 clones, approximately 58% seen once; the top ten hold about 40%. The starting material was PBMCs, obtained after 24 months of ibrutinib treatment. These receptors all stem from a human donor with chronic lymphocytic leukemia. Both conserved end residues are part of each CDR3. A D gene is named only where the DNA matches it firmly. Rows give clone size only sometimes, using once, few, many, or a class for an expanded clone.

clone_size d_call j_call v_call cdr3_aa cdr3_nt
. . TRBJ2-5 TRBV29-1 CSVEPAKETQYF TGCAGCGTTGAACCAGCTAAGGAGACCCAGTACTTC
. . TRBJ2-1 TRBV6-5 CASSRSHEQFF TGTGCCAGCAGTAGGTCCCATGAGCAGTTCTTC
few . TRBJ2-5 TRBV7-2 CASSFLRMETQYF TGTGCCAGCAGCTTCCTTCGGATGGAGACCCAGTACTTC
. TRBD2 TRBJ2-5 TRBV11-3 CASSSGLAGSGETQYF TGTGCCAGCAGCTCTGGACTAGCAGGCTCGGGAGAGACCCAGTACTTC
once . TRBJ1-1 TRBV25-1 CASSSTGGMNTEAFF TGTGCCAGCAGTTCCACTGGGGGGATGAACACTGAAGCTTTCTTT
few TRBD1 TRBJ1-2 TRBV19 CASSPGTGTGLYGYTF TGTGCCAGTAGTCCGGGGACAGGTACTGGGCTTTATGGCTACACCTTC
few TRBD2 TRBJ2-5 TRBV2 CASILAGGFQETQYF TGTGCCAGCATCTTAGCGGGGGGCTTTCAAGAGACCCAGTACTTC
. . TRBJ2-2 TRBV6-4 CASSDSGAGTGELFF TGTGCCAGCAGTGACTCGGGTGCGGGCACCGGGGAGCTGTTTTTT
. TRBD2 TRBJ2-7 TRBV10-2 CASSGASGGPEIF TGCGCCAGCAGCGGGGCTAGCGGGGGGCCGGAAATCTTC
. . TRBJ2-7 TRBV21-1 CASSKNGTHKRTYEQYF TGTGCCAGCAGCAAGAACGGGACTCACAAGCGCACCTACGAGCAGTACTTC
few TRBD2 TRBJ2-3 TRBV7-2 CASSLGTSATQYF TGTGCCAGCAGCTTAGGGACTAGCGCTACGCAGTATTTT
. . TRBJ1-5 TRBV6-6 CASSHRAFGQQPQHF TGTGCCAGCAGTCACAGGGCCTTCGGGCAACAGCCCCAGCATTTT
. . TRBJ2-7 TRBV7-2 CASSLEFSSYEQYF TGTGCCAGCAGCTTAGAGTTCAGCTCCTACGAGCAGTACTTC
. TRBD1 TRBJ2-5 TRBV28 CASSLAQTGTGARETQYF TGTGCCAGCAGTTTAGCCCAAACCGGGACAGGGGCAAGAGAGACCCAGTACTTC
. . TRBJ2-2 TRBV11-3 CASKSASTESTGELFF TGTGCCAGCAAGAGCGCTTCTACAGAGAGCACCGGGGAGCTGTTTTTT
once TRBD1 TRBJ1-2 TRBV5-1 CASSIGQGASGYTF TGCGCCAGCAGCATCGGACAGGGGGCATCTGGCTACACCTTC
. . TRBJ2-3 TRBV4-1 CASSQATVTDTQYF TGCGCCAGCAGCCAAGCGACTGTCACAGATACGCAGTATTTT
few . TRBJ1-5 TRBV6-1 CASSAQGGNQPQHF TGTGCCAGCAGTGCTCAGGGAGGCAATCAGCCCCAGCATTTT
. . TRBJ1-4 TRBV13 CASSPTGRNEKLFF TGTGCCAGCAGCCCCACAGGACGGAATGAAAAACTGTTTTTT
. . TRBJ1-2 TRBV4-2 CASSQGQAIYGYTF TGTGCCAGCAGCCAAGGGCAGGCGATCTATGGCTACACCTTC
. TRBD2 TRBJ2-5 TRBV11-2 CASSKTGRPQETQYF TGTGCCAGCAGCAAGACCGGGAGGCCCCAAGAGACCCAGTACTTC
. TRBD2 TRBJ2-3 TRBV13 CASSPGTSATDTQYF TGTGCCAGCAGCCCCGGGACTAGCGCCACAGATACGCAGTATTTT
. . TRBJ1-5 TRBV2 CASSESYRQSNQPQHF TGTGCCAGCAGTGAAAGCTACCGACAGAGCAATCAGCCCCAGCATTTT
few . TRBJ2-3 TRBV7-8 CASSLGLGDTQYF TGTGCCAGCAGCTTAGGGCTAGGAGATACGCAGTATTTT
. TRBD1 TRBJ2-2 TRBV29-1 CSVTGGTGELFF TGCAGCGTCACAGGGGGCACCGGGGAGCTGTTTTTT
. TRBD1 TRBJ1-2 TRBV29-1 CSVGAPGQAAANYGYTF TGCAGCGTTGGGGCTCCCGGACAGGCCGCCGCTAACTATGGCTACACCTTC
. . TRBJ1-3 TRBV9 CASRPTASSGNTIYF TGTGCCAGCAGGCCCACAGCGAGCTCTGGAAACACCATATATTTT
. TRBD1 TRBJ2-2 TRBV11-2 CASSFLRGPGELFF TGTGCCAGCAGCTTTTTGAGGGGGCCAGGGGAGCTGTTTTTT
. . TRBJ2-5 TRBV19 CASSPTRGSQETQYF TGTGCCAGTAGTCCGACGAGGGGAAGCCAAGAGACCCAGTACTTC
few . TRBJ1-4 TRBV7-9 CASMEWKREKLFF TGTGCCAGCATGGAATGGAAGAGGGAAAAACTGTTTTTT
few . TRBJ1-2 TRBV5-4 CASSRLDRTTNYGYTF TGTGCCAGCAGCAGACTCGACAGAACCACTAACTATGGCTACACCTTC
. . TRBJ2-7 TRBV7-2 CASSLNYEQYF TGTGCCAGCAGCCTAAACTACGAGCAGTACTTC
once . TRBJ2-3 TRBV4-3 CASSQEGLSHDTQYF TGCGCCAGCAGCCAAGAGGGCCTGTCCCACGATACGCAGTATTTT
. . TRBJ2-5 TRBV2 CASTLRSLQETQYF TGTGCCAGCACCCTGAGGAGTCTCCAAGAGACCCAGTACTTC
. . TRBJ2-2 TRBV5-4 CASNFRGSTGELFF TGTGCCAGCAACTTTAGGGGCTCCACCGGGGAGCTGTTTTTT
. TRBD2 TRBJ2-5 TRBV15 CATSRDLTSGGNLETQYF TGTGCCACCAGCAGAGACCTGACTAGCGGGGGAAACTTAGAGACCCAGTACTTC
. . TRBJ1-3 TRBV5-1 CASSLPQSSGNTIYF TGCGCCAGCAGCTTGCCACAGTCCTCTGGAAACACCATATATTTT
. TRBD2 TRBJ2-7 TRBV6-6 CASRSRSGGLGGQYF TGTGCCAGCAGGTCGAGAAGCGGTGGACTAGGCGGGCAGTACTTC
. . TRBJ1-2 TRBV19 CASFRQSTNYGYTF TGTGCCAGTTTTAGACAGAGCACTAACTATGGCTACACCTTC
. . TRBJ1-1 TRBV7-9 CASSLAEGRAFF TGTGCCAGCAGCTTAGCCGAGGGACGAGCTTTCTTT
. . TRBJ1-4 TRBV7-2 CASSFDQFEKLFF TGTGCCAGCAGCTTTGACCAGTTTGAAAAACTGTTTTTT
. . TRBJ2-2 TRBV2 CASSGGSDTGELFF TGTGCCAGCAGTGGCGGGTCGGACACCGGGGAGCTGTTTTTT
. TRBD2 TRBJ2-3 TRBV7-3 CASSLGTSLYTDTQYF TGTGCCAGCAGCTTAGGGACTAGCCTTTACACAGATACGCAGTATTTT
. . TRBJ1-1 TRBV6-6 CASSYSYGVGTEAFF TGTGCCAGCAGTTACTCGTATGGGGTTGGCACTGAAGCTTTCTTT
. TRBD2 TRBJ2-1 TRBV7-9 CASNPSGGGANEQFF TGTGCCAGCAACCCCTCAGGCGGGGGGGCCAATGAGCAGTTCTTC
. . TRBJ2-7 TRBV30 CAWSVPPSYEQYF TGTGCCTGGAGTGTTCCTCCCTCCTACGAGCAGTACTTC
. . TRBJ2-2 TRBV2 CASSEWQTGELFF TGTGCCAGCAGTGAATGGCAGACCGGGGAGCTGTTTTTT
. TRBD2 TRBJ2-3 TRBV2 CASRTFLAGDTQYF TGTGCCAGCAGGACATTCTTAGCGGGGGATACGCAGTATTTT
. TRBD1 TRBJ1-2 TRBV6-5 CASTTGTGRTHGYTF TGTGCCAGCACCACAGGGACAGGGAGGACTCATGGCTACACCTTC
few . TRBJ2-5 TRBV7-2 CASSPMQRTQYF TGTGCCAGCAGCCCCATGCAACGGACCCAGTACTTC
. TRBD1 TRBJ1-1 TRBV7-6 CASSLAPRGGITEAFF TGTGCCAGCAGCTTAGCGCCCAGGGGGGGTATCACTGAAGCTTTCTTT
. . TRBJ1-2 TRBV7-2 CASSLGFGNYGYTF TGTGCCAGCAGCTTAGGGTTCGGTAACTATGGCTACACCTTC
. TRBD2 TRBJ2-3 TRBV18 CASSPPVGGGPTDTQYF TGTGCCAGCTCACCCCCCGTGGGGGGGGGTCCCACAGATACGCAGTATTTT
. . TRBJ2-5 TRBV5-4 CASSLTVGAETQYF TGTGCCAGCAGCTTGACTGTCGGTGCAGAGACCCAGTACTTC
. TRBD1 TRBJ1-1 TRBV7-8 CASSLTGNRQGEAFF TGTGCCAGCAGCTTAACCGGCAATCGACAGGGCGAAGCTTTCTTT